The sequence of this T cell receptor beta chain was determined in a study of early T cells in non-severe SARS-CoV-2 infection. This clonotype was detected only a few times. Its specificity is unknown. Molecules of cDNA were individually given unique molecular identifiers that were attached to them. Using its own MiXCR run on the 5' RACE reads, TCRdb lists one record per CDR3 protein. This sample has some 82,000 distinct CDR3 sequences; roughly 12% occur once, and the top ten carry 3.5% to 5%. This CDR3 contains 16 residues. The ends were cut back, 3 bases at V and 4 bases at J, with 17 bases in the middle. Germline V gene data show CDR1 as SGHVS and CDR2 as FNYEAQ. Findings and limits, study-wide: A preference for anti-spike CD8 responses marked VDJdb matching, which missed private and CD4 specificities.

The chain links TRBV7-6 to TRBJ2-3; tentative D call: TRBD2 (6 bases). The receptor's source is an adult who was a healthcare worker with PCR-confirmed SARS-CoV-2 infection or an uninfected control (not recorded which). Material: whole blood, obtained at baseline. The CDR3 DNA follows: TGTGCCAGCAGCTTGGGAAGAGGGCGGGGCTCAGATACGCAGTATTTT. Amino acid sequence: CASSLGRGRGSDTQYF.